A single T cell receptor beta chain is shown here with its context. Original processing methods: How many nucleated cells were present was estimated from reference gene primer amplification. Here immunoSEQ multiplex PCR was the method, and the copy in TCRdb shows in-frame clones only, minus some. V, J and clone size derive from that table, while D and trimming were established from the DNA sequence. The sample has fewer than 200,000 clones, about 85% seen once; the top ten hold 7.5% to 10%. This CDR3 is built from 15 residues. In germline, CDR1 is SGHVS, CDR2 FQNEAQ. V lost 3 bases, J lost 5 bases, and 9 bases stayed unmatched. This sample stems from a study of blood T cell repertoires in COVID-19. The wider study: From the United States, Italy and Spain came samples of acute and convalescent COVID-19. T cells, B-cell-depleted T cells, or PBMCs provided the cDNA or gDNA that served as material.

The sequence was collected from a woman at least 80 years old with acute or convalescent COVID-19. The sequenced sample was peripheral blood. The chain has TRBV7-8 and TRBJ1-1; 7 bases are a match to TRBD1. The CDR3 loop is CASSFRRIQGTEAFF. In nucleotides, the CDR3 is TGTGCCAGCAGCTTCAGACGAATACAGGGGACTGAAGCTTTCTTT.